This T cell receptor beta chain was identified during a study of blood T cell repertoires in COVID-19. The V and J ends lost 2 bases and 2 bases, in that order; junction bases with no gene match: 4. Germline loops: CDR1 SEHNR, CDR2 FQNEAQ (reference sequence). The CDR3 loop spans 15 amino acids. Clones were read by immunoSEQ multiplex PCR, and TCRdb kept only the in-frame ones, dropping some. The table lists 200,000 to 300,000 clones, more than 70% of them singletons. Sequencing was carried out using PBMCs or T cells enriched from blood (not recorded which). The genes are TRBV7-9 and TRBJ1-1; 8 bases map to TRBD1. The TCR comes from a woman aged 45-65 years who had recovered from COVID-19. The CDR3 protein is CASSLLSGGNTEAFF. The CDR3 nucleotides read TGTGCCAGCAGCTTACTGTCAGGGGGCAACACTGAAGCTTTCTTT. The whole variable domain, filled in from reference TRBV7-9 and TRBJ1-1, reads DTGVSQNPRHKITKRGQNVTFRCDPISEHNRLYWYRQTLGQGPEFLTYFQNEAQLEKSRLLSDRFSAERPKGSFSTLEIQRTEQGDSAMYLCASSLLSGGNTEAFFGQGTRLTVV.